There are a few counts of the clone carrying this TCR beta chain. What it binds is not known. The data derive from a study of shared clonotypes between healthy human individuals. V was shortened by 1 base and J by 5 bases, with 20 bases between the two germline ends. CDR3 size: 17 residues. Germline CDR1 reads SGHAT; CDR2 reads FQDESV (reference sequence). The method was immunoSEQ multiplex PCR; TCRdb's version includes in-frame clones alone and lacks a portion of them. The sample comprises about 1 million clones, roughly 75% of which are singletons, and approximately 1.5% rests with the top ten. General study findings and limits: Naive subsets typically showed greater estimated richness than memory subsets.

Sequencing was performed on memory CD4+ T cells sorted from blood. This sample's subset: CD45RA-negative fraction. The TCR originated in a man between 18 and 35 years old in good health. The V and J genes are TRBV11-1 and TRBJ1-2, with D hard to call. CDR3 in amino acids: CASSLVGRPIGGYGYTF. The CDR3 DNA is TGTGCCAGCAGCTTAGTAGGCCGACCAATCGGAGGGTATGGCTACACCTTC.